A selection of T cell receptor beta chains follows, all from one sample in a study of blood T cell repertoires in COVID-19. Sequencing used immunoSEQ multiplex PCR; TCRdb keeps in-frame clones, though not all of them. Among under 200,000 clones listed, roughly 75% were seen once. The sequenced sample was peripheral blood. The source is a man in his sixties or seventies with active or convalescent COVID-19. The CDR3 runs from the conserved cysteine through the conserved F or W. D genes are given only for firm matches. The listing skips clone size in some rows; elsewhere it reads once, few, many or a size class.

D | size | J | V | DNA | CDR3
TRBD1 | few | TRBJ1-4 | TRBV2 | TGTGCCAGCAGTGAATCGGGGACAGGGGTGTTTTTT | CASSESGTGVFF
TRBD1 | - | TRBJ2-5 | TRBV10-3 | TGTGCCACCACGGGACAGGGGGCGGAGACCCAGTACTTC | CATTGQGAETQYF
TRBD1 | once | TRBJ1-5 | TRBV23-1 | TGCGCCAGCAGTCCGCCCCGGGACAGCCTCTCGAATCAGCCCCAGCATTTT | CASSPPRDSLSNQPQHF
TRBD2 | - | TRBJ2-2 | TRBV14 | TGTGCCAGCAGCCGAGCGGGAGTCAACGGGGAGCTGTTTTTT | CASSRAGVNGELFF
TRBD1 | few | TRBJ1-5 | TRBV30 | TGTGCCTGGAGTGATAAACAGGGGGCGAATCAGCCCCAGCATTTT | CAWSDKQGANQPQHF
- | - | TRBJ2-3 | TRBV7-9 | TGTGCCAGCAGCCTTACCCGGGACTTTTCGACGCAGTATTTT | CASSLTRDFSTQYF
- | - | TRBJ1-1 | TRBV15 | TGTGCCACCAGCAGCCCTCCGGGGGTTAGGACCACTGAAGCTTTCTTT | CATSSPPGVRTTEAFF
TRBD1 | - | TRBJ1-2 | TRBV7-8 | TGTGCCAGCAGCCGAACAGGGGGCTCTGATGGCTACACCTTC | CASSRTGGSDGYTF
- | - | TRBJ1-2 | TRBV6-5 | TGTGCCAGCAGTCCTAGCCTCGACACTGCCTATGGCTACACCTTC | CASSPSLDTAYGYTF
- | - | TRBJ2-7 | TRBV30 | TGTGCCTGGAGGGCTCGGCAGGAGGTTACCTACGAGCAGTACTTC | CAWRARQEVTYEQYF
- | few | TRBJ2-7 | TRBV7-9 | TGTGCCAGCAGCCGTAACAGGGAAGTAAACGAGCAGTACTTC | CASSRNREVNEQYF
- | - | TRBJ1-2 | TRBV20-1 | TGCAGTGCTAGAGTCGATGGCTACACCTTC | CSARVDGYTF
- | - | TRBJ2-5 | TRBV29-1 | TGCAGCGTTTTGGGGAGTCGGGGAGAGACCCAGTACTTC | CSVLGSRGETQYF
TRBD1 | - | TRBJ2-7 | TRBV7-9 | TGTGCCAGCAGCGGAGGACAGGGCTTATTCTACGAGCAGTACTTC | CASSGGQGLFYEQYF
TRBD1 | many | TRBJ1-2 | TRBV10-1 | TGCGCCAGCAGTGCGAGACAGGGGGACGGCTACACCTTC | CASSARQGDGYTF
- | - | TRBJ2-2 | TRBV6-5 | TGTGCCAGCAGTTATTCCTTGAACACCGGGGAGCTGTTTTTT | CASSYSLNTGELFF
TRBD1 | - | TRBJ1-2 | TRBV19 | TGTGCCAGTAGTAAACAGGGGGGGAACTATGGCTACACCTTC | CASSKQGGNYGYTF
TRBD2 | - | TRBJ2-3 | TRBV6-2/TRBV6-3 | TGTGCCAGCAGTTACGGGGGGGAAAGCACAGATACGCAGTATTTT | CASSYGGESTDTQYF
- | - | TRBJ2-1 | TRBV10-2 | TGCGCCAGCAGTGAGTCGATGTCGCAGGGTTCCTACAATGAGCAGTTCTTC | CASSESMSQGSYNEQFF
- | - | TRBJ1-2 | TRBV18 | TGTGCCAGCTCAACAACCGGGTCTGACTATGGCTACACCTTC | CASSTTGSDYGYTF
- | - | TRBJ2-7 | TRBV7-6 | TGTGCCAGCAGCTTAGGGACTCCCAGGAGCTCCTACGAGCAGTACTTC | CASSLGTPRSSYEQYF
TRBD1 | - | TRBJ2-3 | TRBV27 | TGTGCCAGCAGTCGCAGGGACAGGGGGACGACAGATACGCAGTATTTT | CASSRRDRGTTDTQYF
TRBD2 | - | TRBJ2-3 | TRBV9 | TGTGCCAGCAGCGTAGGGGCGTTAGCGGGGGGGGAGGATACGCAGTATTTT | CASSVGALAGGEDTQYF
TRBD1 | - | TRBJ1-5 | TRBV29-1 | TGCAGCGTTTCCGGACAGGGGTCAGGTCAGCCCCAGCATTTT | CSVSGQGSGQPQHF
- | few | TRBJ2-1 | TRBV23-1 | TGCGCCAGCAGTCAGGAGAACAATGAGCAGTTCTTC | CASSQENNEQFF
- | - | TRBJ1-3 | TRBV29-1 | TGCAGCGTTGCGTCAGACAGCTCCTCTGGAAACACCATATATTTT | CSVASDSSSGNTIYF